These T cell receptor beta chains were read from a single sample in a study of blood T cell repertoires in COVID-19. Sequencing was performed with immunoSEQ multiplex PCR; in TCRdb, only in-frame clones are kept and a portion is missing. The table has some 150,000 clones, around 80% seen once; the top ten hold about 8.4%. The sample was peripheral blood. These receptors originate from a woman in her seventies with acute or convalescent COVID-19. Both conserved end residues are part of each CDR3. D genes are given only for firm matches. Some rows mark clone size as missing; the rest say once, few, many or name a class of expanded clone.

TGTGCCTGGAGTGCAGGGAGGGATACGCAGTATTTT | CAWSAGRDTQYF | TRBJ2-3 | . | . | TRBV30
TGTGCCAGCAGCTTAACTGATTCACCCCTCCACTTT | CASSLTDSPLHF | TRBJ1-6 | few | . | TRBV7-9
TGTGCCTGGAGAGCTTCGCCGGGTAATTCACCCCTCCACTTT | CAWRASPGNSPLHF | TRBJ1-6 | . | . | TRBV30
TGTGCCTGGACCAGGGGGCGAGTCTATGGCTACACCTTC | CAWTRGRVYGYTF | TRBJ1-2 | . | TRBD1 | TRBV30
TGTGCCAGCTCTAGTCCAGGACAGGCTGGTGCTGGGGCCAACGTCCTGACTTTC | CASSSPGQAGAGANVLTF | TRBJ2-6 | . | TRBD1 | TRBV18
TGTGCCAGCAAGGTTCTCAGGGAGACCCAGTACTTC | CASKVLRETQYF | TRBJ2-5 | . | . | TRBV2
TGCAGCGTTTTTATGGGGACAGAAGACTACGAGCAGTACTTC | CSVFMGTEDYEQYF | TRBJ2-7 | few | TRBD1 | TRBV29-1
TGTGCCAGCAGTCCCTTTGAACCCACAGGGTTGCATGGCTACACCTTC | CASSPFEPTGLHGYTF | TRBJ1-2 | . | . | TRBV27
TGTGCCAGTAGTAAGGCAGGGGACCTTAACTATGGCTACACCTTC | CASSKAGDLNYGYTF | TRBJ1-2 | . | . | TRBV19
TGTGCCAGCAGCTCAGGACAGGTCTATGGCTACACCTTC | CASSSGQVYGYTF | TRBJ1-2 | few | TRBD1 | TRBV7-9
TGCGCCAGCAGCCAAGAGTTGGTAGCTACAGATACGCAGTATTTT | CASSQELVATDTQYF | TRBJ2-3 | . | . | TRBV4-3
TGTGCCAGCAGTTACTCTACAGGGGCCTACAATGAGCAGTTCTTC | CASSYSTGAYNEQFF | TRBJ2-1 | . | TRBD1 | TRBV6-2/TRBV6-3
TGCGCCAGCAGCATTATTCAGGGGACCAATTCACCCCTCCACTTT | CASSIIQGTNSPLHF | TRBJ1-6 | . | . | TRBV5-1
TGTGCCAGCAGTCGAGCAGGGGGCACTGAAGCTTTCTTT | CASSRAGGTEAFF | TRBJ1-1 | . | TRBD1 | TRBV12-3/TRBV12-4
TGTGCCAGTAGTATAAGCCAATTCACTGAAGCTTTCTTT | CASSISQFTEAFF | TRBJ1-1 | . | . | TRBV19
TGTGCCAGTAGTATTCAGGGACAGGGGCGGAATGAGCAGTTCTTC | CASSIQGQGRNEQFF | TRBJ2-1 | . | TRBD1 | TRBV19
TGTGCCAGCAGTCTAACTAGATGGACTGAAGCTTTCTTT | CASSLTRWTEAFF | TRBJ1-1 | few | . | TRBV6-5
TGTGCCAGCAGCTTGAGTAGCGGGACGTACACCGGGGAGCTGTTTTTT | CASSLSSGTYTGELFF | TRBJ2-2 | few | TRBD2 | TRBV7-9
TGCAGCGTAGGACAGGTTGAAACCGAGCAGTACTTC | CSVGQVETEQYF | TRBJ2-7 | . | TRBD1 | TRBV29-1
TGTGCCACGAAACGGGGAAGGAACACTGAAGCTTTCTTT | CATKRGRNTEAFF | TRBJ1-1 | . | . | TRBV6-5
TGTGCCAGCAGCTTCTCGAGCACAGATACGCAGTATTTT | CASSFSSTDTQYF | TRBJ2-3 | . | . | TRBV11-2
TGTGCCAGCAGGAAACAGGGAAATATGAACACTGAAGCTTTCTTT | CASRKQGNMNTEAFF | TRBJ1-1 | . | . | TRBV5-6
TGCGCCAGCAGTCCTGGACAGGGCCTAGGCGAGACCCAGTACTTC | CASSPGQGLGETQYF | TRBJ2-5 | . | TRBD1 | TRBV5-1
TGTGCCAGCAGCTTTCGGACGGGGGGACCAGATACGCAGTATTTT | CASSFRTGGPDTQYF | TRBJ2-3 | . | TRBD2 | TRBV13
TGTGCCAGCGGATTTCCGGGACAACACAATCAGCCCCAGCATTTT | CASGFPGQHNQPQHF | TRBJ1-5 | . | . | TRBV7-2
TGTGCCAGTAGTCCGAGGAACACTGAAGCTTTCTTT | CASSPRNTEAFF | TRBJ1-1 | . | . | TRBV19
TGTGCCAGCAGTGAAGGGCCAGGGTCCTACGAGCAGTACTTC | CASSEGPGSYEQYF | TRBJ2-7 | once | . | TRBV6-1
TGCGCCAGCCGACAGGGAATCGCGGGAAACACCATATATTTT | CASRQGIAGNTIYF | TRBJ1-3 | . | TRBD1 | TRBV5-1
TGTGCCAGCAGCCAAGCCAAGGGGGCCTCCTACAATGAGCAGTTCTTC | CASSQAKGASYNEQFF | TRBJ2-1 | . | TRBD1 | TRBV14